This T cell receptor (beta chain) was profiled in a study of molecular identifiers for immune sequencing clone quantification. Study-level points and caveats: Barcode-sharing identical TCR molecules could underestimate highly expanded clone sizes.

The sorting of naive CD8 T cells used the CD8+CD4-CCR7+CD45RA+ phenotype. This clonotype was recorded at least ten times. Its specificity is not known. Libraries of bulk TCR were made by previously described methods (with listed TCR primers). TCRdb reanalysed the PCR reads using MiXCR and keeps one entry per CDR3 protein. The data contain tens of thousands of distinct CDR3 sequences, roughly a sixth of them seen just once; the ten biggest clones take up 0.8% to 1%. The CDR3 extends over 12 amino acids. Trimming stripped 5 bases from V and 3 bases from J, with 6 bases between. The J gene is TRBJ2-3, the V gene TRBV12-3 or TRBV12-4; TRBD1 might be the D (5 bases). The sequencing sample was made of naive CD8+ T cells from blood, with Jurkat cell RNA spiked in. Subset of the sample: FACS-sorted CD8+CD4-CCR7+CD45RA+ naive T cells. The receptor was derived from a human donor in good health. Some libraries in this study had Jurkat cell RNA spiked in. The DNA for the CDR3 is TGTGCCAGCAGTCCAGGGACAGATACGCAGTATTTT. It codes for CASSPGTDTQYF.